The rows below give T cell receptor beta chains drawn from one sample of a study of resident and recirculating memory T cells in vitiligo. The table came from immunoSEQ multiplex PCR; TCRdb's copy has only in-frame clones and leaves some out. The table includes tens of thousands of clones, roughly 94% detected once. The sample comprised blood. These receptors were taken from a male donor with vitiligo. Both conserved end residues are part of each CDR3. D genes are given only for firm matches. Size values are once, few and many counts, or a class for expanded clones, and some rows have none.

J gene: TRBJ2-7
clone size: once
V gene: TRBV18
D gene: TRBD1
CDR3 protein: CASSPPTGQGGHEQYF
CDR3 DNA: TGTGCCAGCTCACCACCGACGGGACAGGGGGGCCACGAGCAGTACTTC

J gene: TRBJ2-3
clone size: NA
V gene: TRBV15
D gene: NA
CDR3 protein: CATSRGGASTDTQYF
CDR3 DNA: TGTGCCACCAGCAGGGGGGGGGCTAGCACAGATACGCAGTATTTT

J gene: TRBJ1-1
clone size: NA
V gene: TRBV2
D gene: NA
CDR3 protein: CASTWTVLPEAFF
CDR3 DNA: TGTGCCAGCACCTGGACAGTGTTACCTGAAGCTTTCTTT

J gene: TRBJ1-5
clone size: NA
V gene: TRBV6-5
D gene: NA
CDR3 protein: CASSYQNNQPQHF
CDR3 DNA: TGTGCCAGCAGTTACCAAAACAATCAGCCCCAGCATTTT

J gene: TRBJ1-5
clone size: NA
V gene: TRBV7-7
D gene: NA
CDR3 protein: CASSLGPRRGANQPQHF
CDR3 DNA: TGTGCCAGCAGCTTAGGGCCCCGACGGGGGGCCAATCAGCCCCAGCATTTT

J gene: TRBJ2-1
clone size: NA
V gene: TRBV27
D gene: NA
CDR3 protein: CASSLGAGGLNFYNEQFF
CDR3 DNA: TGTGCCAGCAGTTTGGGTGCGGGCGGGTTAAATTTCTACAATGAGCAGTTCTTC

J gene: TRBJ2-7
clone size: NA
V gene: TRBV7-9
D gene: TRBD2
CDR3 protein: CASSPRTSDYEQYF
CDR3 DNA: TGTGCCAGCAGCCCCCGGACTAGCGACTACGAGCAGTACTTC

J gene: TRBJ1-5
clone size: NA
V gene: TRBV28
D gene: NA
CDR3 protein: CASSQVSGGGDSNQPQHF
CDR3 DNA: TGTGCCAGCAGTCAAGTGAGTGGCGGGGGCGATAGCAATCAGCCCCAGCATTTT

J gene: TRBJ2-7
clone size: NA
V gene: TRBV28
D gene: TRBD1
CDR3 protein: CASTLGQGLYEQYF
CDR3 DNA: TGTGCCAGCACCCTGGGACAGGGCCTCTACGAGCAGTACTTC

J gene: TRBJ2-5
clone size: NA
V gene: TRBV6-1
D gene: NA
CDR3 protein: CASSTPDSQETQYF
CDR3 DNA: TGTGCCAGCAGTACCCCGGACAGCCAAGAGACCCAGTACTTC

J gene: TRBJ2-7
clone size: NA
V gene: TRBV19
D gene: NA
CDR3 protein: CASSILGTAHEQYF
CDR3 DNA: TGTGCCAGTAGTATACTTGGAACAGCCCACGAGCAGTACTTC

J gene: TRBJ1-5
clone size: NA
V gene: TRBV4-1
D gene: NA
CDR3 protein: CASSQLRGNQPQHF
CDR3 DNA: TGCGCCAGCAGCCAACTAAGGGGGAATCAGCCCCAGCATTTT

J gene: TRBJ2-3
clone size: NA
V gene: TRBV6-1
D gene: TRBD2
CDR3 protein: CASSGRVTDTQYF
CDR3 DNA: TGTGCCAGCAGCGGGAGGGTCACAGATACGCAGTATTTT

J gene: TRBJ2-3
clone size: few
V gene: TRBV30
D gene: TRBD1
CDR3 protein: CAWGQDYSTDTQYF
CDR3 DNA: TGTGCCTGGGGACAGGATTATAGCACAGATACGCAGTATTTT

J gene: TRBJ2-7
clone size: NA
V gene: TRBV11-3
D gene: TRBD1
CDR3 protein: CASSFPGQGIYEQYF
CDR3 DNA: TGTGCCAGCAGCTTCCCGGGACAGGGGATCTACGAGCAGTACTTC

J gene: TRBJ2-1
clone size: NA
V gene: TRBV5-4
D gene: TRBD2
CDR3 protein: CASSGFLAGDHNEQFF
CDR3 DNA: TGTGCCAGCAGCGGATTTTTAGCGGGAGATCACAATGAGCAGTTCTTC

J gene: TRBJ2-7
clone size: NA
V gene: TRBV2
D gene: NA
CDR3 protein: CASQFDRAGNVGDEQYF
CDR3 DNA: TGTGCCAGCCAGTTCGACAGGGCGGGGAATGTAGGGGACGAGCAGTACTTC

J gene: TRBJ1-3
clone size: NA
V gene: TRBV5-1
D gene: NA
CDR3 protein: CASSLAGVVGNTIYF
CDR3 DNA: TGCGCCAGCAGCTTGGCCGGAGTTGTTGGAAACACCATATATTTT

J gene: TRBJ2-7
clone size: NA
V gene: TRBV5-1
D gene: NA
CDR3 protein: CASSPWGTGPISSYEQYF
CDR3 DNA: TGCGCCAGCAGCCCCTGGGGTACAGGGCCCATCTCTTCCTACGAGCAGTACTTC

J gene: TRBJ2-1
clone size: NA
V gene: TRBV5-4
D gene: TRBD2
CDR3 protein: CASSSGGTYNEQFF
CDR3 DNA: TGTGCCAGCAGCTCGGGGGGGACCTACAATGAGCAGTTCTTC

J gene: TRBJ2-3
clone size: NA
V gene: TRBV7-3
D gene: TRBD2
CDR3 protein: CASRAPSGSTDTQYF
CDR3 DNA: TGTGCCAGCAGGGCCCCTAGCGGGAGCACAGATACGCAGTATTTT

J gene: TRBJ2-1
clone size: NA
V gene: TRBV9
D gene: TRBD2
CDR3 protein: CASSVGGTTNEQFF
CDR3 DNA: TGTGCCAGCAGCGTAGGCGGGACTACGAATGAGCAGTTCTTC

J gene: TRBJ2-1
clone size: few
V gene: TRBV2
D gene: NA
CDR3 protein: CASSERGLGYEQFF
CDR3 DNA: TGTGCCAGCAGTGAAAGGGGGTTGGGGTATGAGCAGTTCTTC

J gene: TRBJ2-7
clone size: NA
V gene: TRBV7-3
D gene: NA
CDR3 protein: CASSLAGPTYEQYF
CDR3 DNA: TGTGCCAGCAGCTTAGCGGGCCCTACCTACGAGCAGTACTTC

J gene: TRBJ1-1
clone size: NA
V gene: TRBV5-1
D gene: NA
CDR3 protein: CASSLGDTEAFF
CDR3 DNA: TGCGCCAGCAGCTTAGGGGACACTGAAGCTTTCTTT

J gene: TRBJ2-7
clone size: NA
V gene: TRBV5-1
D gene: NA
CDR3 protein: CASSPSSRPSGSPYEQYF
CDR3 DNA: TGCGCCAGCAGCCCCTCCTCCCGCCCTAGTGGTTCCCCCTACGAGCAGTACTTC

J gene: TRBJ1-2
clone size: NA
V gene: TRBV4-1
D gene: NA
CDR3 protein: CASSQAGEYGYTF
CDR3 DNA: TGCGCCAGCAGCCAGGCAGGGGAATATGGCTACACCTTC

J gene: TRBJ2-3
clone size: NA
V gene: TRBV13
D gene: NA
CDR3 protein: CASKRGSTQYF
CDR3 DNA: TGTGCCAGCAAAAGAGGCTCTACGCAGTATTTT

J gene: TRBJ2-1
clone size: NA
V gene: TRBV2
D gene: NA
CDR3 protein: CASIPGYYNEQFF
CDR3 DNA: TGTGCCAGCATACCGGGATACTACAATGAGCAGTTCTTC

J gene: TRBJ1-6
clone size: NA
V gene: TRBV6-5
D gene: NA
CDR3 protein: CASHAERIWALHF
CDR3 DNA: TGTGCCAGCCATGCGGAAAGAATATGGGCCCTCCACTTT

J gene: TRBJ2-6
clone size: NA
V gene: TRBV30
D gene: NA
CDR3 protein: CAWSVNPLRTSGANVLTF
CDR3 DNA: TGTGCCTGGAGTGTAAACCCCCTCAGAACCTCTGGGGCCAACGTCCTGACTTTC

J gene: TRBJ2-7
clone size: NA
V gene: TRBV10-3
D gene: TRBD1
CDR3 protein: CAISEVTTGPYEQYF
CDR3 DNA: TGTGCCATCAGTGAGGTCACGACAGGGCCCTACGAGCAGTACTTC

J gene: TRBJ1-1
clone size: NA
V gene: TRBV19
D gene: TRBD1
CDR3 protein: CASSIGQGGYSEAFF
CDR3 DNA: TGTGCCAGTAGTATCGGACAGGGCGGGTATTCTGAAGCTTTCTTT

J gene: TRBJ1-1
clone size: NA
V gene: TRBV5-1
D gene: NA
CDR3 protein: CASSLVRGGSTEAFF
CDR3 DNA: TGCGCCAGCAGCTTGGTTAGGGGGGGAAGTACTGAAGCTTTCTTT

J gene: TRBJ1-1
clone size: once
V gene: TRBV4-2
D gene: NA
CDR3 protein: CASSQDPGNTEAFF
CDR3 DNA: TGTGCCAGCAGCCAAGATCCGGGGAACACTGAAGCTTTCTTT

J gene: TRBJ2-7
clone size: NA
V gene: TRBV5-1
D gene: NA
CDR3 protein: CASSLVRGYEQYF
CDR3 DNA: TGCGCCAGCAGCTTGGTCAGGGGCTACGAGCAGTACTTC

J gene: TRBJ2-2
clone size: NA
V gene: TRBV6-4
D gene: TRBD2
CDR3 protein: CASSDGRATGELFF
CDR3 DNA: TGTGCCAGCAGTGACGGGAGGGCCACCGGGGAGCTGTTTTTT

J gene: TRBJ2-1
clone size: NA
V gene: TRBV10-3
D gene: NA
CDR3 protein: CAISEYSGSDNEQFF
CDR3 DNA: TGTGCCATCAGTGAGTACAGCGGTTCAGACAATGAGCAGTTCTTC

J gene: TRBJ2-3
clone size: NA
V gene: TRBV7-2
D gene: NA
CDR3 protein: CASSLDFNTDTQYF
CDR3 DNA: TGTGCCAGCAGCCTGGACTTTAACACAGATACGCAGTATTTT

J gene: TRBJ1-1
clone size: NA
V gene: TRBV6-1
D gene: TRBD1
CDR3 protein: CASSELTGLNTEAFF
CDR3 DNA: TGTGCCAGCAGTGAGCTGACAGGGTTGAACACTGAAGCTTTCTTT

J gene: TRBJ2-3
clone size: once
V gene: TRBV6-4
D gene: TRBD2
CDR3 protein: CASSDVAGGPTDTQYF
CDR3 DNA: TGTGCCAGCAGTGACGTAGCGGGAGGGCCGACAGATACGCAGTATTTT

J gene: TRBJ2-1
clone size: NA
V gene: TRBV27
D gene: NA
CDR3 protein: CASSFSENEQFF
CDR3 DNA: TGTGCCAGCAGTTTCTCGGAGAATGAGCAGTTCTTC

J gene: TRBJ2-7
clone size: NA
V gene: TRBV28
D gene: TRBD1
CDR3 protein: CASSFWDRASYEQYF
CDR3 DNA: TGTGCCAGCAGTTTTTGGGACAGGGCCTCCTACGAGCAGTACTTC

J gene: TRBJ2-1
clone size: NA
V gene: TRBV11-2
D gene: NA
CDR3 protein: CASSQAPGYNEQFF
CDR3 DNA: TGTGCCAGCAGCCAGGCCCCAGGGTACAATGAGCAGTTCTTC